These 8 T cell receptor beta chains originate from one sample sequenced in a study of OX40 agonist ivuxolimab in advanced cancers. The protocol was immunoSEQ multiplex PCR, while the TCRdb copy is restricted to in-frame clones and leaves out a portion. The sample yields about 81,000 clones, more than 70% seen once. This sample comprised CD4+ or CD8+ T cells sorted from blood, obtained in a trial of the OX40 agonist ivuxolimab. The receptors here all came from an adult with an advanced solid tumor such as melanoma, head and neck, liver or kidney cancer.

The chain uses TRBV5-5 and TRBJ1-5; D not resolved. The CDR3 covers 15 residues. V shed 4 bases and J shed 0 bases, with 11 bases lying between them. CDR1 is SGHKS and CDR2 is YYEKEE in the germline V gene (reference sequence). The CDR3 region is CASSQEYNSNQPQHF. DNA of the CDR3: TGTGCCAGCAGCCAAGAATACAATAGCAATCAGCCCCAGCATTTT.

This chain connects TRBV7-8 to TRBJ2-3; tentatively, D is TRBD2 (6 bases). The V gene lost 2 bases and the J gene lost 4 bases, with 22 bases spanning the gap. This CDR3 is built from 18 residues. Germline CDR1 is SGHVS and CDR2 is FQNEAQ. The CDR3 DNA is TGTGCCAGCAGCTTAAATTTGTTGGGGACTCTACTAGCAGATACGCAGTATTTT. Residues: CASSLNLLGTLLADTQYF.

This chain links TRBV2 with TRBJ1-4; no firm D call. The V end was cut by 5 bases, the J end by 4 bases, with 8 bases between. The CDR3 consists of 13 residues. CDR1 and CDR2 from the germline V gene are SNHLY and FYNNEI. The chain's CDR3 is CASSRNSNEKLFF. CDR3 bases: TGTGCCAGCAGTCGGAACAGTAATGAAAAACTGTTTTTT.

The chain is built from TRBV19 and TRBJ1-3; D unclear. Germline V gene sequence: CDR1 LNHDA, CDR2 SQIVND (reference sequence). Between the trimmed V and J ends, which lost 7 bases and 2 bases, there was a span of 12 bases. This CDR3 has 14 amino acids. CDR3 bases: TGTGCCAGTATGGGGTTGGCCGCTGGAAACACCATATATTTT. Its translation is CASMGLAAGNTIYF.

The chain couples TRBV4-1 to TRBJ2-7; D is ambiguous. With 1 base removed from V and 3 bases from J, the gap between germline ends came to 13 bases. Germline values: CDR1 MGHRA, CDR2 YSYEKL. This CDR3 region has 15 residues. The CDR3 DNA follows: TGCGCCAGCAGCCAAGGTCAAGGCGGCGACTACGAGCAGTACTTC. Translating gives CASSQGQGGDYEQYF.

This clone was recorded once. The chain joins TRBV2 to TRBJ1-4, with 7 nucleotides matching TRBD1. Germline trimming cut 5 bases from V and 2 bases from J; bases unmatched to any gene: 5. Germline CDR1 is SNHLY and CDR2 is FYNNEI. The length of the CDR3 is 15 residues. CDR3 loop: CASSSQGGTNEKLFF. DNA for the CDR3: TGTGCCAGCAGTTCGCAGGGGGGGACTAATGAAAAACTGTTTTTT.

The DNA for the CDR3 is TGTGCCAGCAGCTTAGAATGGGACGGTAATCAGCCCCAGCATTTT. As protein: CASSLEWDGNQPQHF. The chain recombines TRBV7-2 with TRBJ1-5; D is perhaps TRBD1 (5 bases). CDR3 length equals 15 residues. Germline V gene data show CDR1 as SGHTA and CDR2 as FQGNSA. Trimming stripped 1 base from V and 4 bases from J, with 11 bases between.

V and J are TRBV7-3 and TRBJ2-7; TRBD1 aligns across 9 bases. Trimming cost V 5 bases and J 2 bases; bases outside gene matches: 4. The CDR3 runs to 14 residues. Germline CDR1 SGHTA, CDR2 FQGTGA. The DNA of the CDR3 is TGTGCCAGCAGCCCCAGACAGGGGGCCTACGAGCAGTACTTC. This codes for CASSPRQGAYEQYF. The full variable domain, in which reference TRBV7-3 and TRBJ2-7 provide the parts outside the CDR3, is GAGVSQTPSNKVTEKGKYVELRCDPISGHTALYWYRQSLGQGPEFLIYFQGTGAADDSGLPNDRFFAVRPEGSVSTLKIQRTERGDSAVYLCASSPRQGAYEQYFGPGTRLTVT.